This T cell receptor beta chain was captured by sequencing in a study of blood T cell repertoires in COVID-19. Study-level information: Both acute and convalescent COVID-19 samples were obtained from the United States, Italy and Spain.

This clone has more than one count but fewer than ten. Germline values: CDR1 MDHEN, CDR2 SYDVKM. Between the trimmed V and J ends, which lost 5 bases and 0 bases, there was a span of 8 bases. The CDR3 length is 14 residues. Per the original methods: Researchers report that nucleated cell counts were estimated from reference gene primer amplification. Libraries were prepared by immunoSEQ multiplex PCR; TCRdb keeps only in-frame clonotypes and omits some of them. V, J and clone size are those of that table, while D and trimming were read from the DNA. The profile shows 29,000 or so clones, roughly nine tenths of them singletons.

What was sequenced was peripheral blood. This receptor was taken from a human donor in a cohort sampled during active COVID-19. This chain joins TRBV28 and TRBJ2-4; D might be TRBD2 (6 bases). Here the CDR3 DNA reads TGTGCCAGCAGTCGGGGGTTAGCCAAAAACATTCAGTACTTC. It encodes CASSRGLAKNIQYF. Supplemented by reference TRBV28 and TRBJ2-4, the full variable domain reads DVKVTQSSRYLVKRTGEKVFLECVQDMDHENMFWYRQDPGLGLRLIYFSYDVKMKEKGDIPEGYSVSREKKERFSLILESASTNQTSMYLCASSRGLAKNIQYFGAGTRLSVL.